A selection of T cell receptor beta chains follows, all from one sample in a study of T cells after yellow fever vaccination. TCRdb redid the calling of the 5' RACE reads with MiXCR, one entry per CDR3 protein. The sample yields about 340,000 distinct CDR3 sequences, around 4.1% seen once. The sequenced sample was PBMCs, obtained 5 days after the yellow fever booster vaccination. The receptors derive from a man aged 18-30 years who received the YFV17D yellow fever vaccine. CDR3s leave out the opening cysteine and the closing phenylalanine or tryptophan. Each record gives: V gene, CDR3 protein.

V: TRBV5-1
CDR3: ASSFDSTSEKLF

V: TRBV7-9
CDR3: ASSARRDRGNYGYT

V: TRBV5-1
CDR3: ASSPRPGTGEGEQF

V: TRBV6-6
CDR3: ASRRLAGGPYEQY

V: TRBV4-3
CDR3: ASSPGGSNEKLF

V: TRBV20-1
CDR3: SARPVEVVNTIY

V: TRBV6-2/TRBV6-3
CDR3: ASSWGSPFSTYEQY

V: TRBV20-1
CDR3: SARVPLGSGDYNEQF

V: TRBV6-5
CDR3: ASSYPGHNEQF

V: TRBV23-1
CDR3: ASSQSGGPENIQY

V: TRBV4-3
CDR3: ASSQDAFTDTQY

V: TRBV25-1
CDR3: ASSALSGGWNSPLH

V: TRBV6-2/TRBV6-3
CDR3: ASSYSFRGRTLEEQF

V: TRBV9
CDR3: ASSTRTGAKEGYT

V: TRBV11-2
CDR3: ASRSTGNGYT

V: TRBV18
CDR3: ASSPLREANTYEQY

V: TRBV11-2
CDR3: ASSSTPGTGVSKQY

V: TRBV7-2
CDR3: ASSPIAGPGTQY

V: TRBV5-1
CDR3: ASSWGTADTDTQY

V: TRBV18
CDR3: ASSPWGDSGNTIY

V: TRBV25-1
CDR3: ASQGFSEAF

V: TRBV19
CDR3: ASSILGQGDTEAF

V: TRBV20-1
CDR3: SASKGRADTIY

V: TRBV19
CDR3: ASSGRAAYSNQPQH

V: TRBV14
CDR3: ASSHQTPRSGANVLT

V: TRBV6-5
CDR3: ASSRGPNSGNTIY

V: TRBV7-2
CDR3: ASSFDPTDTQY